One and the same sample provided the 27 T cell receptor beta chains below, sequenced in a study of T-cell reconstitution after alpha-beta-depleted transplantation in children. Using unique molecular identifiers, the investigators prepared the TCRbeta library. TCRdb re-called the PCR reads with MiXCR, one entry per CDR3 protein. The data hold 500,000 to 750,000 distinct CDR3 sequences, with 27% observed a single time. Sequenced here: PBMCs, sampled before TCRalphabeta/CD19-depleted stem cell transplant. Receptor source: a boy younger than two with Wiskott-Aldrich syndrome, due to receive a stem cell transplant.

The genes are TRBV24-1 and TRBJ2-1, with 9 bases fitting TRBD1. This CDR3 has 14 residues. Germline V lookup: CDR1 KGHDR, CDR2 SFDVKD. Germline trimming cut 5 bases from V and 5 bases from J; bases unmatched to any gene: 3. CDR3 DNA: TGTGCCACCAGTGTGTGGGACAGGGACAATGAGCAGTTCTTC. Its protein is CATSVWDRDNEQFF.

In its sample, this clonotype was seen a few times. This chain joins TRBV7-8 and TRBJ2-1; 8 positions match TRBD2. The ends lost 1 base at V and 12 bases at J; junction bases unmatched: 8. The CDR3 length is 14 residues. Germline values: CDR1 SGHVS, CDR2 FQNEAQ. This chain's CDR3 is CASSLEGSGISQFF. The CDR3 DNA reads TGTGCCAGCAGCTTAGAGGGTAGCGGGATCTCGCAGTTCTTC.

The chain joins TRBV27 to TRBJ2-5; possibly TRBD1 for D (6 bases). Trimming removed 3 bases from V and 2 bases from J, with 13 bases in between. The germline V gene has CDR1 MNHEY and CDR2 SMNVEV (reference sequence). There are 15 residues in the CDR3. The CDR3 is CASSFGRDIQETQYF. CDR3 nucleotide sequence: TGTGCCAGCAGTTTCGGCCGGGACATTCAAGAGACCCAGTACTTC.

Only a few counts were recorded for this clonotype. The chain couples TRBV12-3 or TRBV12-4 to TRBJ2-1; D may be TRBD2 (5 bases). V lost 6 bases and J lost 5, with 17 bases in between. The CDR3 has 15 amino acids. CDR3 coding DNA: TGTGCCAGCAGCCTCCGCGCGGGTCTTAACAATGAGCAGTTCTTC. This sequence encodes CASSLRAGLNNEQFF.

CDR3 region: CASSTQSTTEAFF. In DNA form, the CDR3 reads TGTGCCAGTAGTACACAATCGACCACTGAAGCTTTCTTT. The chain employs TRBV19 and TRBJ1-1; D unclear. The V gene lost 4 bases and the J gene lost 4 bases, with 10 bases spanning the gap. Germline CDR1 and CDR2: LNHDA and SQIVND (reference sequence). This CDR3 has 13 amino acids.

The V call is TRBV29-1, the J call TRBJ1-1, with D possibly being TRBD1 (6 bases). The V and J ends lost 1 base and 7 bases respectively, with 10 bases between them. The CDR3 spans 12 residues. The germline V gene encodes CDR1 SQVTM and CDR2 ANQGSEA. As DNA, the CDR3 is TGCAGCGTTGAAGGGACAGCTTATGAAGCTTTCTTT. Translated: CSVEGTAYEAFF.

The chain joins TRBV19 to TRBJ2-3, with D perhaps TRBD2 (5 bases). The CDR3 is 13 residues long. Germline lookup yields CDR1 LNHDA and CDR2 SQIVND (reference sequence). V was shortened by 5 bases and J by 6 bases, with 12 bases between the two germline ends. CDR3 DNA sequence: TGTGCCAGTAGTGAAACTAGATCGGATACGCAGTATTTT. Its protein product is CASSETRSDTQYF.

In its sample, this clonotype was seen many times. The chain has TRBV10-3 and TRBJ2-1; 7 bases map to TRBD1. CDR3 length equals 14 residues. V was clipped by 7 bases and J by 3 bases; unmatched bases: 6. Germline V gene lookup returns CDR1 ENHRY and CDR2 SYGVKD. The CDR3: CAIMEAGGYNEQFF. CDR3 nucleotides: TGTGCCATCATGGAGGCAGGGGGCTACAATGAGCAGTTCTTC.

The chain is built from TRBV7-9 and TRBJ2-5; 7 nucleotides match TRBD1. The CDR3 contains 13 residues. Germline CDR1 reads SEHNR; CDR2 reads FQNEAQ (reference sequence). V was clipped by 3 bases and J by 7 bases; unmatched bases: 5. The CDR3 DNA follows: TGTGCCAGCAGCTTCAGGGGGACCGGGACCCAGTACTTC. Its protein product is CASSFRGTGTQYF.

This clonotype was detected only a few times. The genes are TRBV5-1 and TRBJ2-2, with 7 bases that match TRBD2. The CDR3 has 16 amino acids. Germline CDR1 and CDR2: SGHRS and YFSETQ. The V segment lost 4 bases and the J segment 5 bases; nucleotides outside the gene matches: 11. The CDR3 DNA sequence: TGCGCCAGCAGCGGGTCGACTAGCTTGGGGACCGGGGAGCTGTTTTTT. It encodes CASSGSTSLGTGELFF.

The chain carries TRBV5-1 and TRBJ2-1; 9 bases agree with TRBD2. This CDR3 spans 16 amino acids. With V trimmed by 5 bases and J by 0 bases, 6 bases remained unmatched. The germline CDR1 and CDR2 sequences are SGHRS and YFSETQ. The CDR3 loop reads CASSSLAGISYNEQFF. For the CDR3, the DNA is TGCGCCAGCAGTTCGCTAGCGGGAATCTCCTACAATGAGCAGTTCTTC.

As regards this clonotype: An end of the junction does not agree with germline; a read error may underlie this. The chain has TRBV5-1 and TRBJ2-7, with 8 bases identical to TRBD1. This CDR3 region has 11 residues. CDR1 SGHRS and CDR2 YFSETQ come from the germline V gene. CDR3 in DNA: TGCGCCAGCAGCTTGGAGGGACAGGCCTTTTTC. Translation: CASSLEGQAFF.

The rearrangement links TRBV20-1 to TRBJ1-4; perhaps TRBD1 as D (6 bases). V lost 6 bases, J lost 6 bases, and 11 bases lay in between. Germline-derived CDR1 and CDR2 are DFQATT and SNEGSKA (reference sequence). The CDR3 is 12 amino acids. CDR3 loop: CSAVRGDEKLFF. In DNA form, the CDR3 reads TGCAGTGCGGTGAGGGGGGATGAAAAACTGTTTTTT.

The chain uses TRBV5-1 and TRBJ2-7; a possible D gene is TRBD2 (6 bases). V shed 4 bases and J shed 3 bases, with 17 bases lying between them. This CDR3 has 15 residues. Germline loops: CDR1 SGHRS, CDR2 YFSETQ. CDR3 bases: TGCGCCAGCAGCGTAGCCCCCCCGGGAGACTACGAGCAGTACTTC. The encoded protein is CASSVAPPGDYEQYF. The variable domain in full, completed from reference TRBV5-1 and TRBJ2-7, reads KAGVTQTPRYLIKTRGQQVTLSCSPISGHRSVSWYQQTPGQGLQFLFEYFSETQRNKGNFPGRFSGRQFSNSRSEMNVSTLELGDSALYLCASSVAPPGDYEQYFGPGTRLTVT.

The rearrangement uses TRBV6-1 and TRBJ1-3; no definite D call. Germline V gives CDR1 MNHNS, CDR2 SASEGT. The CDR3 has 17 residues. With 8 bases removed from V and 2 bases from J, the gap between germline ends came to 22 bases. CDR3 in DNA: TGTGCCAGCCACCCTTCTGGGGTGGGGAGCGCTGGAAACACCATATATTTT. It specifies CASHPSGVGSAGNTIYF.

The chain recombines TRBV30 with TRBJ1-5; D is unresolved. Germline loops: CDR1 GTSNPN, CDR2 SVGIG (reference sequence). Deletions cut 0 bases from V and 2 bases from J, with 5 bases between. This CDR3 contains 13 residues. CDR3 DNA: TGTGCCTGGAGTGTAGGAGGCAATCAGCCCCAGCATTTT. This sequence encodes CAWSVGGNQPQHF. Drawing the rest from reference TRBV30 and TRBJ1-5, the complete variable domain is SQTIHQWPATLVQPVGSPLSLECTVEGTSNPNLYWYRQAAGRGLQLLFYSVGIGQISSEVPQNLSASRPQDRQFILSSKKLLLSDSGFYLCAWSVGGNQPQHFGDGTRLSIL.

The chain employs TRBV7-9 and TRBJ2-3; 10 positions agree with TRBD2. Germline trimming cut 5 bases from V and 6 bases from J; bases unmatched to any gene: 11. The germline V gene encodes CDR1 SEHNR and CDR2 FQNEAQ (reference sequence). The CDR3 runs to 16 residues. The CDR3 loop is CASSLSGRRSRDTQYF. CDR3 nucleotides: TGTGCCAGCAGCCTTAGCGGGAGGAGGTCCCGGGATACGCAGTATTTT.

The CDR3 protein is CASSWSGAYNEQFF. The CDR3 coding sequence is TGTGCCAGCAGCTGGAGCGGGGCCTACAATGAGCAGTTCTTC. This chain links TRBV11-2 with TRBJ2-1, with 7 bases matching TRBD2. This CDR3 is 14 amino acids long. V was clipped by 4 bases and J by 2 bases; unmatched bases: 2. Germline-derived CDR1 and CDR2 are SGHAT and FQNNGV.

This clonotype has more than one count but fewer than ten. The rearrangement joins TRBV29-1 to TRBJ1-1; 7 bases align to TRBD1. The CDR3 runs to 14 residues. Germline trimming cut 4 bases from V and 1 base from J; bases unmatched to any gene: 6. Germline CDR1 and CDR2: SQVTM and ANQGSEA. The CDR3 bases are TGCAGCGTTGGTTTTAGGACAGGGAACACTGAAGCTTTCTTT. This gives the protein CSVGFRTGNTEAFF.

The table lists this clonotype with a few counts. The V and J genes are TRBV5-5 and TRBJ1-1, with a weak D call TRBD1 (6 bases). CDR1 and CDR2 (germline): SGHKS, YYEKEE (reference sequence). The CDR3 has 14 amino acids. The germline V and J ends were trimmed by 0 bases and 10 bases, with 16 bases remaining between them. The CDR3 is CASSLAHRTGSAFF. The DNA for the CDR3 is TGTGCCAGCAGCTTGGCCCACAGAACAGGGTCAGCTTTCTTT.

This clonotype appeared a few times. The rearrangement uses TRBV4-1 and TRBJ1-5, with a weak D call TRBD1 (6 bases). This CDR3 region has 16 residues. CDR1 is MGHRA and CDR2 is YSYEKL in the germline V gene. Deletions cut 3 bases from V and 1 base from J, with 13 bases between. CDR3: CASSQRGYASNQPQHF. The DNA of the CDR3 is TGCGCCAGCAGCCAGAGGGGGTATGCAAGCAATCAGCCCCAGCATTTT.

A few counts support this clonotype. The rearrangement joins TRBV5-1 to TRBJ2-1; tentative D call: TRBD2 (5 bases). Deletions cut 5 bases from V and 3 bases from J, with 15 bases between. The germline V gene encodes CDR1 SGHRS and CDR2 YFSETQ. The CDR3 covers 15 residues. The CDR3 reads CASSLTTLFYNEQFF. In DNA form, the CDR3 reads TGCGCCAGCAGTTTGACTACATTATTCTACAATGAGCAGTTCTTC.

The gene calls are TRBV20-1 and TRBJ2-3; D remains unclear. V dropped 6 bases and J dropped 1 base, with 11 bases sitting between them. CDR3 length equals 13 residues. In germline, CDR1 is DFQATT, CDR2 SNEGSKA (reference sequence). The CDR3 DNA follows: TGCAGTGCCCGGAAACCTCGCACAGATACGCAGTATTTT. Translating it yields CSARKPRTDTQYF.

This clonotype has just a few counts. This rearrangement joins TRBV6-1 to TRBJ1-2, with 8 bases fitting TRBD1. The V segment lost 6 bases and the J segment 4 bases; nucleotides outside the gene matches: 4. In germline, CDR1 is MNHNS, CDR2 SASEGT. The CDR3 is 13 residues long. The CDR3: CASSPGQVYGYTF. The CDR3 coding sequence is TGTGCCAGCAGCCCGGGACAGGTCTATGGCTACACCTTC.

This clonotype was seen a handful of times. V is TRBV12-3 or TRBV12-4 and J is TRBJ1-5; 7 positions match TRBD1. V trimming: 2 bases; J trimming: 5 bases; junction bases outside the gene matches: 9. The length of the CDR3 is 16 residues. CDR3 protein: CASSLRGQSLDQPQHF. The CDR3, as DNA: TGTGCCAGCAGTTTACGGGGACAGTCGCTAGATCAGCCCCAGCATTTT.

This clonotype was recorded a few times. The CDR3: CAIGAGAYEQYF. As DNA, the CDR3 is TGTGCCATCGGGGCAGGGGCCTACGAGCAGTACTTC. The chain carries TRBV10-3 and TRBJ2-7; TRBD1 might be the D (6 bases). The length of the CDR3 is 12 residues. Trimming removed 8 bases at V and 2 bases at J, with 10 bases between. The V gene's germline CDR1 is ENHRY and CDR2 SYGVKD.

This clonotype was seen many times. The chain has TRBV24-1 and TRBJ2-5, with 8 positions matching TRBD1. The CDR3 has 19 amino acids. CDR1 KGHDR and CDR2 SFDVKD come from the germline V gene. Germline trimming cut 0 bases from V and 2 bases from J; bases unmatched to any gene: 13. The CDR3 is CATSDLMTRLQGEQETQYF. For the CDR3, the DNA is TGTGCCACCAGTGATTTGATGACCCGATTACAGGGGGAACAAGAGACCCAGTACTTC.